Each of the 8 T cell receptor beta chains below was sequenced from the same sample in a study of T cells in Graves' hyperthyroidism and ophthalmopathy. TCR beta CDR3 sequences were amplified from RNA transcripts. HTBI primers were employed in a first-round RT-PCR of the TCR CDR3. MiXCR, applied by TCRdb to the multiplex PCR reads, yields one record per CDR3 protein. Among approximately 610,000 distinct CDR3 sequences listed, over 12% were seen once. The sequencing sample was made of blood. These receptors originate from a middle-aged woman with Graves' ophthalmopathy.

The chain recombines TRBV19 with TRBJ2-5; D is possibly TRBD1 or TRBD2 (5 bases each). This CDR3 contains 14 residues. Trimming took 5 bases from V and 5 from J, leaving 15 bases between them. The germline V gene has CDR1 LNHDA and CDR2 SQIVND (reference sequence). The CDR3: CASSSGTIDETQYF. The CDR3 DNA reads as TGTGCCAGTAGTTCCGGGACGATCGACGAGACCCAGTACTTC.

This clonotype was seen many times. The chain employs TRBV7-6 and TRBJ2-5, with TRBD2 matching over 12 bases. CDR1 and CDR2 from the germline V gene are SGHVS and FNYEAQ. The CDR3 is 16 residues long. The V gene end was trimmed by 0 bases and the J gene end by 3 bases; junction bases not matched to a gene: 2. CDR3 nucleotides: TGTGCCAGCAGCTTAGCGTGGACTAGCGGGAAAGAGACCCAGTACTTC. This gives the protein CASSLAWTSGKETQYF.

The rearrangement uses TRBV6-1 and TRBJ1-1; D remains ambiguous. The CDR3 runs to 11 residues. The germline V gene has CDR1 MNHNS and CDR2 SASEGT. The V end was cut by 6 bases, the J end by 10 bases, with 12 bases between. The CDR3 region is CASRPLVGAFF. The CDR3 DNA reads as TGTGCCAGCAGACCCCTTGTTGGAGCTTTCTTT.

By its share, this clonotype is medium-sized. V gene TRBV28 combines with J gene TRBJ2-5; the D gene is possibly TRBD1 (5 bases). Germline CDR1 reads MDHEN; CDR2 reads SYDVKM. The CDR3 runs to 18 residues. The V end lost 3 bases, the J end lost 4 bases, and 24 bases lay between the germline ends. The CDR3 spells CASSFNSLDRQLLETQYF. CDR3 coding DNA: TGTGCCAGCAGTTTTAACTCACTCGACAGACAACTTTTAGAGACCCAGTACTTC.

The rearrangement joins TRBV7-9 to TRBJ1-5; TRBD1 is a possible D gene (5 bases). Germline CDR1 reads SEHNR; CDR2 reads FQNEAQ (reference sequence). The V and J ends lost 5 bases and 3 bases respectively, with 14 bases between them. This CDR3 has 15 residues. The CDR3 bases are TGTGCCAGCAGCCTAGACACAGGCGTCAATCAGCCCCAGCATTTT. Its protein is CASSLDTGVNQPQHF. The whole variable domain, filled in from reference TRBV7-9 and TRBJ1-5, reads DTGVSQNPRHKITKRGQNVTFRCDPISEHNRLYWYRQTLGQGPEFLTYFQNEAQLEKSRLLSDRFSAERPKGSFSTLEIQRTEQGDSAMYLCASSLDTGVNQPQHFGDGTRLSIL.

This clonotype has a count of ten or more. V and J are TRBV20-1 and TRBJ1-2; D may be TRBD1 (5 bases). V was trimmed by 0 bases and J by 3 bases, leaving 11 bases between them. The germline gives CDR1 DFQATT, CDR2 SNEGSKA (reference sequence). The CDR3 length is 14 residues. CDR3 amino acids: CSARDLGGDYGYTF. As DNA, the CDR3 is TGCAGTGCTAGAGATCTCGGGGGAGACTATGGCTACACCTTC.

This clonotype was found many times. V and J are TRBV29-1 and TRBJ2-5; D possibly uses TRBD1 or TRBD2 (5 bases each). The CDR3 runs 12 residues. CDR1 and CDR2 (germline): SQVTM, ANQGSEA. The CDR3 bases are TGCACTGCGGGCAGGGAACAAGAGACCCAGTACTTC. This gives the protein CTAGREQETQYF.

The chain joins TRBV12-3 or TRBV12-4 to TRBJ2-2; D uncertain. Trimming removed 6 bases at V and 5 bases at J, with 13 bases between. The CDR3 extends over 14 amino acids. The CDR3 nucleotides are TGTGCCAGCAGATTTAGTGCCGGGACCGGGGAGCTGTTTTTT. Residues: CASRFSAGTGELFF.